This TCR beta chain was documented in a study of T cell responses to AZD1222 COVID-19 vaccine. Libraries were prepared by immunoSEQ multiplex PCR; TCRdb keeps only in-frame clonotypes and omits some of them. This table holds 95,000 to 150,000 clones, roughly 90% found once. This clone is a singleton in its sample. This TCR came from an adult who received the AZD1222 COVID-19 vaccine. Specimen: peripheral blood, collected 28 days after the second AZD1222 dose.

The CDR3 region is CATSVRRGSSYEQYF. CDR3 sequence (DNA): TGTGCCACCAGTGTCCGACGGGGAAGCTCCTACGAGCAGTACTTC. This chain links TRBV24-1 with TRBJ2-7; D perhaps matches TRBD2 (5 bases). The CDR3 contains 15 residues. In germline, CDR1 is KGHDR, CDR2 SFDVKD. Trimming took 5 bases from V and 0 from J, leaving 13 bases between them.